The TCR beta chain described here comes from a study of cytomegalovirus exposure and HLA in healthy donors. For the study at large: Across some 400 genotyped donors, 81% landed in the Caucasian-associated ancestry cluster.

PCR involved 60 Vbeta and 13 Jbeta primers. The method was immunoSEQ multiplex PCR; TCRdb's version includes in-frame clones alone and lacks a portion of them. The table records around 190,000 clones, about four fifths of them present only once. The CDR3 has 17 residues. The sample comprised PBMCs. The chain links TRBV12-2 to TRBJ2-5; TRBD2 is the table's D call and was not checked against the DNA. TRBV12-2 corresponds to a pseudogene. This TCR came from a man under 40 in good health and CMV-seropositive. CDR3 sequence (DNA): TGTGCAAGTCGCCCCCGACTAGCGGGAGCAGGCCGGGAGACCCAGTACTTC. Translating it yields CASRPRLAGAGRETQYF.